The 15 T cell receptor beta chains below come from one sample, sequenced in a study of T cell responses to AZD1222 COVID-19 vaccine. The repertoire was sequenced with immunoSEQ multiplex PCR; TCRdb's copy has only in-frame clones and lacks some. The table includes roughly 150,000 clones, roughly 92% detected once. Sequenced here: peripheral blood, sampled 28 days after the second AZD1222 dose. All receptors derive from an adult who received the AZD1222 COVID-19 vaccine.

J is TRBJ2-3 and V is TRBV7-9; TRBD2 agrees at 8 bases. V dropped 8 bases and J dropped 4; count of bases not matched to a gene: 5. The CDR3 has 13 amino acids. Germline V gene data show CDR1 as SEHNR and CDR2 as FQNEAQ (reference sequence). The CDR3 DNA sequence: TGTGCCAGCCGGAGCGGGGGTGCAGATACGCAGTATTTT. Translated: CASRSGGADTQYF.

V usage is TRBV21-1 and J usage is TRBJ2-6; the table's D call, TRBD1, has no DNA check behind it. TRBV21-1 is a pseudogene. This CDR3 has 17 residues. CDR3 nucleotide sequence: TGTGCCAGCAGCACCCGGGACAGGGTGCTCGGGGCCAACGTCCTGACTTTC. Its protein is CASSTRDRVLGANVLTF.

This chain uses TRBV6-5 with TRBJ1-2, with D unresolved. The CDR3 sequence is 13 residues long. CDR1 is MNHEY and CDR2 is SVGAGI in the germline V gene. Deletions cut 5 bases from V and 1 base from J, with 8 bases between. In DNA, the CDR3 is TGTGCCAGCAGTACCCGGAATAACTATGGCTACACCTTC. Amino acids: CASSTRNNYGYTF.

V and J are TRBV18 and TRBJ2-7; D ambiguous. This CDR3 region has 13 residues. The germline V gene has CDR1 KGHSH and CDR2 LQKENI. V was cut by 0 bases and J by 2 bases, with 5 bases left in between. The CDR3 is CASSPPEAYEQYF. The CDR3 nucleotides are TGTGCCAGCTCACCACCGGAAGCCTACGAGCAGTACTTC.

The V and J genes are TRBV6-1 and TRBJ2-7; D gene uncertain. V gave up 2 bases and J gave up 0 bases, with 14 bases separating them. Germline V gene data show CDR1 as MNHNS and CDR2 as SASEGT. The CDR3 has 16 residues. In DNA form, the CDR3 reads TGTGCCAGCAGTGAAATGGCCAGAGTAATCTCCTACGAGCAGTACTTC. It specifies CASSEMARVISYEQYF.

This chain connects TRBV10-3 to TRBJ2-7; D unresolved. V gave up 4 bases and J gave up 4 bases, with 11 bases separating them. The germline gives CDR1 ENHRY, CDR2 SYGVKD. The CDR3 runs to 13 residues. CDR3 residues: CAISVYSAYEQYF. CDR3 in DNA: TGTGCCATCAGTGTGTATTCGGCTTACGAGCAGTACTTC.

The rearrangement joins TRBV20-1 to TRBJ1-2, with unresolved D. The CDR3 spans 12 residues. Germline V gives CDR1 DFQATT, CDR2 SNEGSKA (reference sequence). V gave up 3 bases and J gave up 4 bases, with 9 bases separating them. The CDR3 spells CSASLSTYGYTF. The CDR3 DNA reads TGCAGTGCTAGTCTCAGTACCTATGGCTACACCTTC.

The chain combines TRBV19 with TRBJ1-2; 8 bases agree with TRBD1. This CDR3 region has 17 residues. Per germline, CDR1 LNHDA and CDR2 SQIVND (reference sequence). V lost 6 bases, J lost 4 bases, and 16 bases stayed unmatched. The CDR3 bases are TGTGCCAGTAGCCCAAGGACCGCAGGGGGCGCGGTCTATGGCTACACCTTC. It yields the protein CASSPRTAGGAVYGYTF. Full variable domain (outside the CDR3, taken from reference TRBV19 and TRBJ1-2): DGGITQSPKYLFRKEGQNVTLSCEQNLNHDAMYWYRQDPGQGLRLIYYSQIVNDFQKGDIAEGYSVSREKKESFPLTVTSAQKNPTAFYLCASSPRTAGGAVYGYTFGSGTRLTVV.

V usage is TRBV19 and J usage is TRBJ1-2, with 7 bases lining up with TRBD1. CDR1 and CDR2 (germline): LNHDA, SQIVND (reference sequence). V was clipped by 2 bases and J by 7 bases; unmatched bases: 25. This CDR3 comprises 20 residues. The CDR3 sequence is CASSIRRPQAGTARRGGYTF. In nucleotides, the CDR3 is TGTGCCAGTAGTATAAGAAGGCCTCAAGCGGGGACAGCGAGAAGGGGTGGCTACACCTTC.

The rearrangement uses TRBV5-1 and TRBJ2-4, with 7 bases that match TRBD1. Germline trimming cut 4 bases from V and 7 bases from J; bases unmatched to any gene: 11. Germline V gene sequence: CDR1 SGHRS, CDR2 YFSETQ. The CDR3 runs 15 residues. Written as DNA, the CDR3 is TGCGCCAGCAGCAAGGAAGGGACAGAGGGCAACATTCAGTACTTC. Its translation is CASSKEGTEGNIQYF.

The chain employs TRBV4-3 and TRBJ2-1, with D tentatively TRBD1 (6 bases). Trimming pared 1 base from V and 7 bases from J, leaving 11 bases between. The germline gives CDR1 LGHNA, CDR2 YSLEER. The CDR3 is 14 residues long. The CDR3 protein is CASSQGGGSNEQFF. The CDR3 nucleotides read TGCGCCAGCAGCCAAGGAGGGGGATCAAATGAGCAGTTCTTC.

V usage is TRBV28 and J usage is TRBJ1-4; D is undetermined. V shed 7 bases and J shed 0 bases, with 12 bases lying between them. CDR1 is MDHEN and CDR2 is SYDVKM in the germline V gene. The CDR3 covers 15 residues. In nucleotides, the CDR3 is TGTGCCAGCAACGATCCACCCGCAACTAATGAAAAACTGTTTTTT. Encoded protein: CASNDPPATNEKLFF.

The gene calls are TRBV5-8 and TRBJ1-5; no clear D. V lost 0 bases and J lost 9, with 7 bases in between. CDR1 is SGHTS, CDR2 YDEGEE, per germline. The CDR3 is made up of 12 amino acids. The CDR3 here is CASSLALGPQHF. For the CDR3, the DNA is TGTGCCAGCAGCTTGGCCTTGGGGCCCCAGCATTTT.

The chain combines TRBV11-1 with TRBJ2-2; no clear D gene. The CDR3 is 15 amino acids. Germline CDR1 SGHAT, CDR2 FQDESV (reference sequence). The V end was cut by 3 bases, the J end by 2 bases, with 10 bases between. CDR3 in DNA: TGTGCCAGCAGCTTTTCTTTAGGTAACACCGGGGAGCTGTTTTTT. Its protein is CASSFSLGNTGELFF.

This clone was seen a handful of times. The V gene is TRBV2, the J gene TRBJ1-3; possibly TRBD1 for D (6 bases). This CDR3 contains 14 residues. Trimming pared 6 bases from V and 1 base from J, leaving 10 bases between. From germline, CDR1 is SNHLY and CDR2 FYNNEI. CDR3 loop: CASRATGSGNTIYF. As DNA, the CDR3 is TGTGCCAGCAGGGCGACAGGATCTGGAAACACCATATATTTT. Full variable domain (remainder filled in from reference TRBV2 and TRBJ1-3): EPEVTQTPSHQVTQMGQEVILRCVPISNHLYFYWYRQILGQKVEFLVSFYNNEISEKSEIFDDQFSVERPDGSNFTLKIRSTKLEDSAMYFCASRATGSGNTIYFGEGSWLTVV.